What follows are 30 T cell receptor beta chains derived from one specimen sequenced in a study of blood T cells in healthy people across ages. Using a J-beta primer mix together with a sample-barcoded 5' primer, a second PCR was run for roughly 7 to 12 cycles. Each CDR3 protein is one row after TCRdb ran MiXCR on the 5' RACE reads. The table lists over a million distinct CDR3 sequences, 25% of them singletons. These data are also associated with another study on T cells of mothers and their children.

The sequencing sample was made of blood. Receptor source: a girl under 10 years old in good health.

This clonotype was picked up a small number of times. V usage is TRBV29-1 and J usage is TRBJ2-1, with 10 bases fitting TRBD2. Per germline, CDR1 SQVTM and CDR2 ANQGSEA. V gave up 7 bases and J gave up 2 bases; unmatched junction bases: 5. The CDR3 is 14 residues long. Here the CDR3 DNA reads TGCAGCGCTGGGGGACTAGCGCCCTACAATGAGCAGTTCTTC. This encodes CSAGGLAPYNEQFF.

The rearrangement uses TRBV3-1 and TRBJ2-2, with D possibly being TRBD2 (6 bases). The CDR3 is made up of 14 amino acids. The germline V and J ends were trimmed by 5 bases and 6 bases, with 13 bases remaining between them. CDR1 is LGHDT, CDR2 YNNKEL, per germline (reference sequence). CDR3 DNA: TGTGCCAGCAGCGCTGGGACTCCGGCCGGGGAGCTGTTTTTT. It is translated as CASSAGTPAGELFF. Full variable domain (rest looked up from reference TRBV3-1 and TRBJ2-2): DTAVSQTPKYLVTQMGNDKSIKCEQNLGHDTMYWYKQDSKKFLKIMFSYNNKELIINETVPNRFSPKSPDKAHLNLHINSLELGDSAVYFCASSAGTPAGELFFGEGSRLTVL.

The chain has TRBV4-1 and TRBJ2-5, with 11 positions matching TRBD1. The V segment lost 4 bases and the J segment 5 bases; nucleotides outside the gene matches: 9. This CDR3 spans 16 amino acids. The germline V gene has CDR1 MGHRA and CDR2 YSYEKL. In nucleotides, the CDR3 is TGCGCCAGCAGCCGCCAAAGGACAGGGGGCCCGGAGACCCAGTACTTC. Translated, it gives CASSRQRTGGPETQYF.

This clonotype was detected a few times. The chain has TRBV29-1 and TRBJ2-7, with D tentatively TRBD2 (5 bases). V lost 4 bases, J lost 7 bases, and 14 bases lay in between. From germline, CDR1 is SQVTM and CDR2 ANQGSEA. The CDR3 totals 12 residues. The chain's CDR3 is CSVVGVLREQYF. CDR3 in DNA: TGCAGCGTTGTCGGGGTGCTCAGGGAGCAGTACTTC.

J is TRBJ2-3 and V is TRBV5-1; 10 bases are a match to TRBD1. The germline V gene encodes CDR1 SGHRS and CDR2 YFSETQ. The CDR3 has 15 residues. J lost 6 bases, V lost 0 bases, and 4 bases had no gene match. The CDR3 here is CASSLVGTGVDTQYF. In nucleotides, the CDR3 is TGCGCCAGCAGCTTGGTCGGGACAGGGGTCGATACGCAGTATTTT.

This clonotype was found a few times. The J gene is TRBJ2-1, the V gene TRBV12-3 or TRBV12-4; TRBD2 is a possible D gene (5 bases). The CDR3 extends over 13 amino acids. V dropped 10 bases and J dropped 5 bases, with 15 bases sitting between them. In DNA, the CDR3 is TGTGCCACATCAAGAAGCGGAAACAATGAGCAGTTCTTC. Translating gives CATSRSGNNEQFF.

The V call is TRBV4-2, the J call TRBJ1-1; the D is unclear. CDR1 is LGHNA, CDR2 YNFKEQ, per germline. The V end was cut by 7 bases, the J end by 1 base, with 13 bases between. CDR3 length: 14 residues. CDR3 protein: CASNSFLQNTEAFF. Written as DNA, the CDR3 is TGTGCCAGCAATAGTTTTCTTCAGAACACTGAAGCTTTCTTT.

This clonotype was found a few times. The genes are TRBV6-5 and TRBJ2-5, with 10 bases lining up with TRBD1. Judging by the DNA end, TRBJ2-1 fits better; the J call may be wrong. Germline assignment: CDR1 MNHEY and CDR2 SVGAGI. The CDR3 is made up of 17 amino acids. CDR3: CASSSITTGQGMNEQFF. Here the CDR3 DNA reads TGTGCCAGCAGTTCAATCACGACGGGACAGGGGATGAATGAGCAGTTCTTC.

The chain is built from TRBV27 and TRBJ1-1, with a tentative D call TRBD1 (5 bases). V was trimmed by 4 bases and J by 10 bases, leaving 13 bases between them. Germline V lookup: CDR1 MNHEY, CDR2 SMNVEV (reference sequence). The CDR3 loop spans 12 amino acids. CDR3 in DNA: TGTGCCAGCAGTTCCGGGGCAAGGGGAGCTTTCTTT. This translates into CASSSGARGAFF.

This CDR3 reads CASSLRLWGQTPSYNEQFF. CDR3 nucleotides: TGTGCCAGCAGTTTAAGGCTATGGGGCCAGACTCCCTCTTACAATGAGCAGTTCTTC. The chain is built from TRBV28 and TRBJ2-1; TRBD1 is a possible D gene (5 bases). Per germline, CDR1 MDHEN and CDR2 SYDVKM. The CDR3 is made up of 19 amino acids. V gave up 2 bases and J gave up 4 bases, with 24 bases separating them.

The rearrangement joins TRBV24-1 to TRBJ2-2; no definite D call. The germline V gene encodes CDR1 KGHDR and CDR2 SFDVKD. This CDR3 comprises 12 residues. V dropped 5 bases and J dropped 6 bases, with 6 bases sitting between them. The CDR3 loop reads CATSGAPGELFF. In DNA form, the CDR3 reads TGTGCCACCAGTGGGGCCCCCGGGGAGCTGTTTTTT.

J is TRBJ1-2 and V is TRBV4-2, with 7 bases matching TRBD1. Per germline, CDR1 LGHNA and CDR2 YNFKEQ. The CDR3 sequence is 18 residues long. J lost 1 base, V lost 1 base, and 12 bases had no gene match. CDR3: CASSQVGQLLFLNYGYTF. In DNA form, the CDR3 reads TGTGCCAGCAGCCAAGTGGGACAGCTACTATTCCTTAACTATGGCTACACCTTC.

This clonotype came up a few times. This rearrangement joins TRBV4-3 to TRBJ2-5; 8 nucleotides align to TRBD1. The J call is uncertain, as TRBJ2-1 better fits the DNA end. Looked up from germline, CDR1 is LGHNA and CDR2 is YSLEER. The CDR3 sequence is 17 residues long. The DNA for the CDR3 is TGCGCCAGCAGCCAACTTATAAGCCAGGGGGCGGTTAATGAGCAGTTCTTC. It codes for CASSQLISQGAVNEQFF.

This clonotype was observed a few times. This chain links TRBV7-3 with TRBJ1-6; no clear D. Germline V gives CDR1 SGHTA, CDR2 FQGTGA. Trimming cost V 3 bases and J 11 bases, with 11 bases left between them. The CDR3 contains 13 residues. As DNA, the CDR3 is TGTGCCAGCAGCTTGGCGGTCGGTGCACCCCTCCACTTT. This sequence encodes CASSLAVGAPLHF.

The gene calls are TRBV6-5 and TRBJ2-1; TRBD2 agrees at 9 bases. Germline V gives CDR1 MNHEY, CDR2 SVGAGI. This CDR3 is built from 15 residues. V lost 2 bases to trimming and J lost 8 bases; unmatched junction nucleotides: 7. CDR3 in amino acids: CASSYGGRARYEQFF. As DNA, the CDR3 is TGTGCCAGCAGTTACGGCGGGAGGGCTAGATATGAGCAGTTCTTC.

This chain uses TRBV29-1 with TRBJ2-1, with D uncertain. CDR1 SQVTM and CDR2 ANQGSEA come from the germline V gene. The CDR3 loop spans 15 amino acids. The V gene lost 4 bases and the J gene lost 0 bases, with 13 bases spanning the gap. CDR3 amino acids: CSVASRVASYNEQFF. The CDR3 DNA follows: TGCAGCGTTGCCTCAAGAGTTGCCTCCTACAATGAGCAGTTCTTC.

This clonotype was seen at least ten times. The V call is TRBV4-1, the J call TRBJ2-1; 12 bases match TRBD2. CDR3 length: 15 amino acids. J was trimmed by 8 bases and V by 4 bases; bases with no gene match: 6. Per the germline V gene, CDR1 is MGHRA and CDR2 is YSYEKL. For the CDR3, the DNA is TGCGCCAGCAGCCTCCTAGCGGGAGGGCCCCATGAGCAGTTCTTC. It encodes CASSLLAGGPHEQFF.

The chain links TRBV12-3 or TRBV12-4 to TRBJ2-5, with D perhaps TRBD2 (6 bases). V lost 8 bases and J lost 5, with 18 bases in between. CDR3 length equals 14 residues. The CDR3 DNA is TGTGCCAGCGGCATCCTCGGGAGTACCGAGACCCAGTACTTC. This encodes CASGILGSTETQYF.

V gene TRBV5-1 combines with J gene TRBJ2-7; TRBD1 matches at 8 bases. Germline trimming cut 5 bases from V and 7 bases from J; bases unmatched to any gene: 8. Germline CDR1 and CDR2: SGHRS and YFSETQ. This CDR3 has 13 residues. CDR3 protein: CASSYRTGREQYF. The DNA for the CDR3 is TGCGCCAGCAGTTACAGGACAGGGCGTGAGCAGTACTTC.

The chain uses TRBV7-9 and TRBJ2-5, with D unclear. V was clipped by 4 bases and J by 5 bases, with 8 bases between them. The V gene's germline CDR1 is SEHNR and CDR2 FQNEAQ (reference sequence). There are 12 residues in the CDR3. In DNA, the CDR3 is TGTGCCAGCAGCTCCAATATTGAGACCCAGTACTTC. It specifies CASSSNIETQYF.

This chain uses TRBV7-3 with TRBJ2-2; unclear D gene. The CDR3 runs 14 residues. V lost 1 base to trimming and J lost 5 bases, with 8 bases between them. CDR1 is SGHTA and CDR2 is FQGTGA in the germline V gene. As DNA, the CDR3 is TGTGCCAGCAGCTTAATCGAGAGGACCGGGGAGCTGTTTTTT. It encodes CASSLIERTGELFF.

The chain joins TRBV12-3 or TRBV12-4 to TRBJ2-5; D may be TRBD1 (5 bases). The CDR3 runs 15 residues. V was shortened by 3 bases and J by 5 bases, with 16 bases between the two germline ends. The CDR3 coding sequence is TGTGCCAGCAGTTTGGGTGGGGCGACCTCTGAGACCCAGTACTTC. Its protein product is CASSLGGATSETQYF.

This clonotype was seen a handful of times. The rearrangement uses TRBV28 and TRBJ1-3, with a tentative D call TRBD1 (5 bases). The CDR3 consists of 15 residues. V was cut by 6 bases and J by 3 bases, with 15 bases left in between. CDR1 is MDHEN and CDR2 is SYDVKM in the germline V gene. CDR3 sequence: CASRPKGVFGNTIYF. Here the CDR3 DNA reads TGTGCCAGCAGGCCCAAAGGGGTTTTTGGAAACACCATATATTTT.

This chain joins TRBV4-1 and TRBJ1-1; D possibly corresponds to TRBD1 (6 bases). The CDR3 consists of 13 residues. Germline CDR1 reads MGHRA; CDR2 reads YSYEKL. The V gene lost 1 base and the J gene lost 8 bases, with 11 bases spanning the gap. The CDR3 loop is CASSQAQGREAFF. In DNA form, the CDR3 reads TGCGCCAGCAGCCAAGCGCAGGGGCGCGAAGCTTTCTTT.

V gene TRBV7-9 combines with J gene TRBJ1-3; D call uncertain. The CDR3 totals 16 residues. V lost 0 bases and J lost 0, with 9 bases in between. Germline V gene data show CDR1 as SEHNR and CDR2 as FQNEAQ (reference sequence). CDR3 sequence: CASSLAHGSSGNTIYF. The CDR3 DNA is TGTGCCAGCAGCTTAGCGCATGGAAGCTCTGGAAACACCATATATTTT.

V is TRBV11-1 and J is TRBJ2-3, with 8 nucleotides matching TRBD2. Germline CDR1 reads SGHAT; CDR2 reads FQDESV (reference sequence). CDR3 length: 18 amino acids. Losses at the gene ends were 5 bases for V and 3 bases for J; bases not matched to a gene: 16. The CDR3 nucleotides read TGTGCCAGCAGCCTCAACTTCGCTACTAGCGGCCAAACAGATACGCAGTATTTT. It specifies CASSLNFATSGQTDTQYF. Complete variable domain (other parts from reference TRBV11-1 and TRBJ2-3): EAEVAQSPRYKITEKSQAVAFWCDPISGHATLYWYRQILGQGPELLVQFQDESVVDDSQLPKDRFSAERLKGVDSTLKIQPAELGDSAMYLCASSLNFATSGQTDTQYFGPGTRLTVL.

The rearrangement uses TRBV20-1 and TRBJ2-3; possibly TRBD2 for D (6 bases). There are 13 residues in the CDR3. Trimming pared 4 bases from V and 1 base from J, leaving 9 bases between. Per the germline V gene, CDR1 is DFQATT and CDR2 is SNEGSKA (reference sequence). The CDR3 sequence is CSANGGGTDTQYF. CDR3 bases: TGCAGTGCTAACGGCGGGGGCACAGATACGCAGTATTTT.

Only a few counts were recorded for this clonotype. One end of the junction does not line up with germline, which may come from a read error. The rearrangement links TRBV9 to TRBJ2-7, with a tentative D call TRBD2 (6 bases). CDR3 length: 11 amino acids. Per the germline V gene, CDR1 is SGDLS and CDR2 is YYNGEE. CDR3 coding DNA: TGTGACAGCAGCCCGGGGGACGAGCAGTACTTC. Translation gives CDSSPGDEQYF.

This clonotype was detected a few times. This chain connects TRBV27 to TRBJ2-4, with D maybe TRBD2 (5 bases). Germline loops: CDR1 MNHEY, CDR2 SMNVEV (reference sequence). Trimming pared 3 bases from V and 6 bases from J, leaving 9 bases between. The CDR3 sequence is 13 residues long. CDR3 DNA: TGTGCCAGCAGTTTGGACTCGGCAAACATTCAGTACTTC. This sequence encodes CASSLDSANIQYF.

Only a few counts were recorded for this clonotype. The chain is built from TRBV15 and TRBJ2-1; 7 bases are shared with TRBD2. The CDR3 loop spans 15 amino acids. CDR1 and CDR2 (germline): LNHNV, YYDKDF (reference sequence). V lost 3 bases to trimming and J lost 4 bases; unmatched junction nucleotides: 6. The CDR3 DNA reads as TGTGCCACCAGCAGCAGCGGGACTCCTTACAATGAGCAGTTCTTC. Translating it yields CATSSSGTPYNEQFF.